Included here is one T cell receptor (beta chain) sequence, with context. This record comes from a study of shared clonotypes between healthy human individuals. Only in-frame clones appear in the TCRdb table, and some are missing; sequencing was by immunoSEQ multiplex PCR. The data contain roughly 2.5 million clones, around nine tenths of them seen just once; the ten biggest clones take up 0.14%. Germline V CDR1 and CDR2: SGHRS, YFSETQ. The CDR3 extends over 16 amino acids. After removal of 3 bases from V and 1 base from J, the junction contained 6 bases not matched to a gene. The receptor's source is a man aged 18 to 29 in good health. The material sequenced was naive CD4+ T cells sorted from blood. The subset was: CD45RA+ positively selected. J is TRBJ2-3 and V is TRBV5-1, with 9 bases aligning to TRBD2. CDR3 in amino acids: CASSYPEREGTDTQYF. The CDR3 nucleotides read TGCGCCAGCAGCTACCCTGAGCGGGAGGGCACAGATACGCAGTATTTT.